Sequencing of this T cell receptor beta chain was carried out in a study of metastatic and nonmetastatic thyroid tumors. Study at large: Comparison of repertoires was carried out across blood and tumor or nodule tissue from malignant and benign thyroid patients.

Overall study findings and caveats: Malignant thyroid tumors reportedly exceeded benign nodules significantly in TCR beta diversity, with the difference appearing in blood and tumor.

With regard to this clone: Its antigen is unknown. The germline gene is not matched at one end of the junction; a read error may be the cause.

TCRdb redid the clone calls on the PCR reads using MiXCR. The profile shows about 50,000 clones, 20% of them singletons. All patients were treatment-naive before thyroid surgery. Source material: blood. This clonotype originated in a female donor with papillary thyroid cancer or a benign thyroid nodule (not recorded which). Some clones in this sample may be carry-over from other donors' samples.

CDR3 sequence (DNA): TGTAGTGCCCTAGCGCTAGCGGGAGGGCCGTGGGAGCAGTACTTC. Translated, it gives CSALALAGGPWEQYF. The genes are TRBV20-1 and TRBJ2-7; 12 bases line up with TRBD2. The CDR3 is 15 amino acids. Germline CDR1 reads DFQATT; CDR2 reads SNEGSKA (reference sequence).